This T cell receptor beta chain was obtained from a study of T cells in localized non-small cell lung cancer. Here immunoSEQ multiplex PCR was the method, and the copy in TCRdb shows in-frame clones only, minus some. Of about 24,000 clones listed, roughly 87% are singletons. This sequence was found in an older male donor with stage I squamous cell lung carcinoma. Material: peripheral blood, obtained before any cancer treatment.

CDR3 amino acids: CASSVSIAQKQFF. As DNA, the CDR3 is TGTGCCAGCAGCGTCTCAATCGCTCAAAAGCAGTTCTTC. The chain links TRBV6-9 to TRBJ2-1; D uncertain. Germline CDR1 and CDR2: MNHGY and SVAAGI. The V gene lost 6 bases and the J gene lost 11 bases, with 17 bases spanning the gap. CDR3 length: 13 residues.